This TCR beta chain was captured in a study of blood T cell repertoires in COVID-19. Produced via immunoSEQ multiplex PCR; TCRdb's table is partial and in-frame only. This sample has 200,000 to 250,000 clones, with 70% to 90% found just once. The CDR3 contains 14 residues. The V gene end was trimmed by 5 bases and the J gene end by 6 bases; junction bases not matched to a gene: 5. The germline CDR1 and CDR2 sequences are MRHNA and SNTAGT. The chain uses TRBV6-4 and TRBJ2-1, with 9 bases matching TRBD1. Sequencing was performed on peripheral blood. This receptor was taken from a man between 35 and 55 years old with acute or convalescent COVID-19. The CDR3 here is CASSPGTGSNEQFF. The CDR3 region has the DNA TGTGCCAGCAGTCCCGGGACAGGGAGCAATGAGCAGTTCTTC.